Shown below are 14 T cell receptor beta chains from a single sample sequenced in a study of blood T cell repertoires in COVID-19. The data were produced by immunoSEQ multiplex PCR, yet TCRdb's version contains in-frame clones alone and is incomplete. Counted here are 120,000 to 150,000 clones, around nine tenths occurring once; the ten biggest clones make up about 10%. The sample taken for sequencing was peripheral blood. Source of these receptors: a man in his forties or fifties with active or convalescent COVID-19.

This sequence joins TRBV7-9 and TRBJ1-5, with D possibly TRBD1 on 5 matching bases. CDR3 length: 15 amino acids. Germline V lookup: CDR1 SEHNR, CDR2 FQNEAQ (reference sequence). V gave up 1 base and J gave up 4 bases, with 11 bases separating them. CDR3 DNA: TGTGCCAGCAGCTTAGGGGGCCAGCGTAATCAGCCCCAGCATTTT. It translates to CASSLGGQRNQPQHF.

The chain uses TRBV6-5 and TRBJ2-3; the match to TRBD1 covers 8 bases. The CDR3 spans 15 residues. CDR1 is MNHEY, CDR2 SVGAGI, per germline. V lost 5 bases to trimming and J lost 1 base; unmatched junction nucleotides: 5. The CDR3 bases are TGTGCCAGCAGTCGGCAGGGGGCGGGCACAGATACGCAGTATTTT. It codes for CASSRQGAGTDTQYF.

CDR3 bases: TGTGCCAGCAGAGAGACAGGGAGCTCTGGAAACACCATATATTTT. Its translation: CASRETGSSGNTIYF. This chain connects TRBV4-2 to TRBJ1-3, with 7 bases matching TRBD1. Germline CDR1 reads LGHNA; CDR2 reads YNFKEQ. This CDR3 has 15 amino acids. Trimming cost V 6 bases and J 0 bases; bases outside gene matches: 5.

This chain uses TRBV19 with TRBJ1-2; 8 bases map to TRBD1. The CDR3 has 13 residues. V shed 9 bases, J shed 3 bases, and the junction held 6 bases outside the gene matches. The germline V gene encodes CDR1 LNHDA and CDR2 SQIVND (reference sequence). The CDR3 coding sequence is TGTGCCAGCTCCAGGGGGCGGGACTATGGCTACACCTTC. Its protein is CASSRGRDYGYTF.

V usage is TRBV11-2 and J usage is TRBJ2-1; D is unresolved. Trimming took off 2 bases at V and 4 bases at J, with 12 bases between the two ends. CDR3 length: 15 residues. Germline loops: CDR1 SGHAT, CDR2 FQNNGV. The CDR3 loop is CASSLRYSTYNEQFF. Written as DNA, the CDR3 is TGTGCCAGCAGCTTACGATACAGTACGTACAATGAGCAGTTCTTC.

The chain couples TRBV21-1 to TRBJ2-3; the D call in the table, TRBD2, was not verified against the DNA. TRBV21-1 is shown as a pseudogene. The CDR3 spans 13 residues. This chain's CDR3 is CAIRRRELDTQYF. The CDR3 nucleotides read TGTGCCATCCGGAGGCGGGAGTTAGATACGCAGTATTTT.

The V gene is TRBV9, the J gene TRBJ2-6; 7 positions agree with TRBD1. The V gene end was trimmed by 3 bases and the J gene end by 0 bases; junction bases not matched to a gene: 12. Per germline, CDR1 SGDLS and CDR2 YYNGEE. The CDR3 is 19 residues long. In DNA form, the CDR3 reads TGTGCCAGCAGCGGGCCCGGGACAGTTTACTACTCTGGGGCCAACGTCCTGACTTTC. Translating gives CASSGPGTVYYSGANVLTF.

This chain links TRBV4-2 with TRBJ2-1; 8 bases are shared with TRBD2. The junction had 6 bases not matched to a gene; V was cut back by 2 bases and J by 6 bases. Germline loops: CDR1 LGHNA, CDR2 YNFKEQ. The CDR3 has 15 residues. CDR3 sequence: CASSQSWTSPNEQFF. The CDR3 bases are TGTGCCAGCAGCCAAAGCTGGACTAGCCCCAATGAGCAGTTCTTC.

The genes are TRBV5-6 and TRBJ2-7, with 11 nucleotides matching TRBD2. CDR1 SGHDT and CDR2 YYEEEE come from the germline V gene. V trimming: 5 bases; J trimming: 5 bases; junction bases outside the gene matches: 12. CDR3 size: 16 residues. The CDR3 is CASRLALAGGRDEQYF. In DNA, the CDR3 is TGTGCCAGCAGGCTGGCTTTAGCGGGAGGGCGGGACGAGCAGTACTTC.

The genes are TRBV5-1 and TRBJ2-7; 10 bases align to TRBD2. Trimming at V came to 0 bases and at J to 2 bases, leaving 11 bases not matched to a gene. This CDR3 region has 18 residues. Per germline, CDR1 SGHRS and CDR2 YFSETQ. The CDR3 DNA reads as TGCGCCAGCAGCTTGGGCCTTGGGACTAGCGACATTCCCTACGAGCAGTACTTC. It translates to CASSLGLGTSDIPYEQYF.

The V call is TRBV19, the J call TRBJ1-2, with 7 bases matching TRBD1. Germline V gene lookup returns CDR1 LNHDA and CDR2 SQIVND (reference sequence). The V segment lost 5 bases and the J segment 3 bases; nucleotides outside the gene matches: 6. The CDR3 consists of 14 residues. This CDR3 is CASSASGTDYGYTF. The CDR3 bases are TGTGCCAGTAGTGCCTCCGGGACAGACTATGGCTACACCTTC.

The rearrangement uses TRBV11-2 and TRBJ2-7, with 10 bases fitting TRBD2. V was pared by 7 bases and J by 0 bases, with 3 bases of the junction left unmatched. In germline, CDR1 is SGHAT, CDR2 FQNNGV. The CDR3 is made up of 14 amino acids. The chain's CDR3 is CASTRTSGSYEQYF. The DNA of the CDR3 is TGTGCCAGCACCCGGACTAGCGGCTCCTACGAGCAGTACTTC.

The chain is built from TRBV7-2 and TRBJ2-1; 7 nucleotides line up with TRBD2. The CDR3 contains 16 residues. From germline, CDR1 is SGHTA and CDR2 FQGNSA. The V gene end was trimmed by 1 base and the J gene end by 4 bases; junction bases not matched to a gene: 7. CDR3 in DNA: TGTGCCAGCAGCTTAGTTTCCAGCGGGGCGTACAATGAGCAGTTCTTC. Translation gives CASSLVSSGAYNEQFF.

The genes are TRBV12-5 and TRBJ2-2; unclear D gene. Germline assignment: CDR1 LGHNT and CDR2 FRNRAP. This CDR3 is built from 13 residues. V gave up 2 bases and J gave up 2 bases, with 3 bases separating them. The CDR3 spells CASGLQNTGELFF. The CDR3 DNA is TGTGCTAGTGGTTTGCAAAACACCGGGGAGCTGTTTTTT.